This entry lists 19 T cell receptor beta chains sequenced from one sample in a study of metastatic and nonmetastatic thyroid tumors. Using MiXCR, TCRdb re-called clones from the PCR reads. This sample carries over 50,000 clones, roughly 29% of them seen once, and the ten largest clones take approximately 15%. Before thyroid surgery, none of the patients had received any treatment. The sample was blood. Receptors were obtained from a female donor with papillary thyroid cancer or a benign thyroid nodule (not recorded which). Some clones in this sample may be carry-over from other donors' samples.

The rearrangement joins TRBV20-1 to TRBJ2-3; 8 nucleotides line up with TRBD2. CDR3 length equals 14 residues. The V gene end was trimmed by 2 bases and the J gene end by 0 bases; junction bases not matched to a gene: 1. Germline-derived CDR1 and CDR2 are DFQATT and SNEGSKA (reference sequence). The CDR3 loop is CSARLAGSTDTQYF. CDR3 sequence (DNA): TGCAGTGCTAGACTAGCGGGTAGCACAGATACGCAGTATTTT.

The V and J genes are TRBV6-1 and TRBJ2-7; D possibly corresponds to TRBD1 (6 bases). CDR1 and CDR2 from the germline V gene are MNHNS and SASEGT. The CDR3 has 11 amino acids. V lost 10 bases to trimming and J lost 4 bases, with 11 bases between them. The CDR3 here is CAIRTVYEQYF. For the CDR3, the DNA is TGTGCCATCCGGACAGTGTACGAGCAGTACTTC.

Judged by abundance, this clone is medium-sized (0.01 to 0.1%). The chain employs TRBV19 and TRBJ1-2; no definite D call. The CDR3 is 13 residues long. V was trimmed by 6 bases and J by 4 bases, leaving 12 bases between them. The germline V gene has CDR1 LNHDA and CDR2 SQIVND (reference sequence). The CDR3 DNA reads TGTGCCAGTAGGCCCCGGGCAGCCTATGGCTACACCTTC. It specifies CASRPRAAYGYTF.

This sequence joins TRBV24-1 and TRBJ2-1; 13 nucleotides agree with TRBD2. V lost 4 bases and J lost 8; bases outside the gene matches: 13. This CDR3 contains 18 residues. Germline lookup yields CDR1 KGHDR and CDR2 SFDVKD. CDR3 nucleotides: TGTGCCACCAGTGACCGGACTAGCGGGGGTCCCAGTTCGGATGAGCAGTTCTTC. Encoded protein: CATSDRTSGGPSSDEQFF.

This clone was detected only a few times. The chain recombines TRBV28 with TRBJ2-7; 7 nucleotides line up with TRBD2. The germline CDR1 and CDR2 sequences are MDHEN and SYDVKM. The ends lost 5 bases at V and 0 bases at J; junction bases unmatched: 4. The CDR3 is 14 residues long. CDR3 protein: CASSPRDYSYEQYF. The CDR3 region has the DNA TGTGCCAGCAGTCCCCGGGACTACTCCTACGAGCAGTACTTC.

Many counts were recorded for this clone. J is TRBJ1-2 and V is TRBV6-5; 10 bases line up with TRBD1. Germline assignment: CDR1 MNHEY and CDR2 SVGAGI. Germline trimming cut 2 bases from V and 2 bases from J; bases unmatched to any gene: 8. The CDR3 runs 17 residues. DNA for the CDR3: TGTGCCAGCAGTTACGCCGGGACAGGGGCAGGAAACTATGGCTACACCTTC. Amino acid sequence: CASSYAGTGAGNYGYTF.

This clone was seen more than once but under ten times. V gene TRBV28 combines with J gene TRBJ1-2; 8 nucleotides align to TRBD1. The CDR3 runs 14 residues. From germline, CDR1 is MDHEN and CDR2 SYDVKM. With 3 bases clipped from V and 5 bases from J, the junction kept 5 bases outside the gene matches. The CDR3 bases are TGTGCCAGCAGTTTTTGGAGGGACAGGTATGGCTACACCTTC. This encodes CASSFWRDRYGYTF.

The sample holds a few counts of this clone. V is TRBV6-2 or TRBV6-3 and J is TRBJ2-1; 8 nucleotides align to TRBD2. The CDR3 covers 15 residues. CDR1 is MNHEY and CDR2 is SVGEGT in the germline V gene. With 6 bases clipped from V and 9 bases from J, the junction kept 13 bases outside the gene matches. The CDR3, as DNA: TGTGCCAGCAGCTCCACCCAACTAGCGGACCTTGAGCAGTTCTTC. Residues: CASSSTQLADLEQFF.

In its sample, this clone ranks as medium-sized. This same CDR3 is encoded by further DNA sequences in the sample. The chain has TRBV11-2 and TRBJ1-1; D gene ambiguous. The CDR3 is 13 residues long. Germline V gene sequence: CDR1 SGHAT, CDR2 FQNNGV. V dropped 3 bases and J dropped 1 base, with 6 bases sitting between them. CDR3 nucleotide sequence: TGTGCCAGCAGCTTGAAGAGGAACACTGAAGCTTTCTTT. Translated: CASSLKRNTEAFF.

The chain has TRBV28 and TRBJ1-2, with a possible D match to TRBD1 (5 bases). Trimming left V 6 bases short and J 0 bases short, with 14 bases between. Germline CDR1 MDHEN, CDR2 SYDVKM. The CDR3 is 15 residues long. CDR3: CASSTTGRANYGYTF. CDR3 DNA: TGTGCCAGCAGCACCACAGGCCGAGCTAACTATGGCTACACCTTC.

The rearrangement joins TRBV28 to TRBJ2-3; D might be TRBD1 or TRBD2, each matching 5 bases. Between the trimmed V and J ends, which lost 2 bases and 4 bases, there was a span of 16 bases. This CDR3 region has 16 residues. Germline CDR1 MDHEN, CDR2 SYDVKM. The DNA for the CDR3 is TGTGCCAGCAGTTTAACCCCCCCAGGGACGCCAGATACGCAGTATTTT. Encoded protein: CASSLTPPGTPDTQYF.

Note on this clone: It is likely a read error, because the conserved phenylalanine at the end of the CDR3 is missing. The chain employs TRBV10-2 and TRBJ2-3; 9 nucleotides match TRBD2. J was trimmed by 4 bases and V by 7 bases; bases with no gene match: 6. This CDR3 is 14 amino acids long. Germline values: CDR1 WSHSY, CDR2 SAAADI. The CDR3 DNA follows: TGCGCCAGCAATGGCGGGAGGGCCCCAGATACGCAGTATTTG. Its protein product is CASNGGRAPDTQYL.

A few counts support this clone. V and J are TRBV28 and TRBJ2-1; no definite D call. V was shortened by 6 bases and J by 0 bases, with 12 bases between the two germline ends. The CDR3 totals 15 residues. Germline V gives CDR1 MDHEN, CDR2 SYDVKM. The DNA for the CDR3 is TGTGCCAGCAGGCCCGACCCGAGCTCCTACAATGAGCAGTTCTTC. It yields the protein CASRPDPSSYNEQFF. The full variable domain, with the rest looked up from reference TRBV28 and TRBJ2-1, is DVKVTQSSRYLVKRTGEKVFLECVQDMDHENMFWYRQDPGLGLRLIYFSYDVKMKEKGDIPEGYSVSREKKERFSLILESASTNQTSMYLCASRPDPSSYNEQFFGPGTRLTVL.

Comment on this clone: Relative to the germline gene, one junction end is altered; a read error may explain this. CDR3: CVSSPPGTANTEAFF. The DNA for the CDR3 is TGTGTCAGCAGTCCTCCCGGGACGGCGAACACTGAAGCTTTCTTT. V is TRBV6-1 and J is TRBJ1-1; D may be TRBD1 (5 bases). This CDR3 comprises 15 residues. Germline CDR1 and CDR2: MNHNS and SASEGT.

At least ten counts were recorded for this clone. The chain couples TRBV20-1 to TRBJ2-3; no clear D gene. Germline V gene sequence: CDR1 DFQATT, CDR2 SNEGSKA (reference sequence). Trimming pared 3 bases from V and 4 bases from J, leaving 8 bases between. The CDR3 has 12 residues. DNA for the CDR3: TGCAGTGCTAGTGTAGGCCCAGATACGCAGTATTTT. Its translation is CSASVGPDTQYF.

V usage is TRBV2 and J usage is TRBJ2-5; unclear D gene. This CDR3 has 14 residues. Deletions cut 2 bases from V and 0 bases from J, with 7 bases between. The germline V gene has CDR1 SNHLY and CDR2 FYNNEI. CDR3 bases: TGTGCCAGCAGTGAAACTACCCACCAAGAGACCCAGTACTTC. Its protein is CASSETTHQETQYF.

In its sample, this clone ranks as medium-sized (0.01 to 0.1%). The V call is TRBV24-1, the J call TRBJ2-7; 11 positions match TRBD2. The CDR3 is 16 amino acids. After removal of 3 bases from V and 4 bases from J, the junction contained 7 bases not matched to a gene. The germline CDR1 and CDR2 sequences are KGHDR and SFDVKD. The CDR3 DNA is TGTGCCACCAGTGATCTCGGGACTAGCGGAGCTTACGAGCAGTACTTC. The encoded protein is CATSDLGTSGAYEQYF.

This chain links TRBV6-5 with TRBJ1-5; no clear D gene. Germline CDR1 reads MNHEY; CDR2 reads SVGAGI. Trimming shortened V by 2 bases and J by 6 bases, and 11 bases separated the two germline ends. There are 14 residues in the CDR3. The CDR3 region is CASSYGEHIQPQHF. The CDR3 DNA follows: TGTGCCAGCAGTTACGGGGAACACATTCAGCCCCAGCATTTT.

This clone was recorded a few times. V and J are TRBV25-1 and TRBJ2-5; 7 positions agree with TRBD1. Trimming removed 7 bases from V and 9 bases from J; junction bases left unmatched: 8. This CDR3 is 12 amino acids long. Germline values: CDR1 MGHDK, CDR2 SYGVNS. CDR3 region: CASNQGTVPQYF. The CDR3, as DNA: TGTGCCAGCAATCAAGGGACAGTTCCCCAGTACTTC.